This T cell receptor beta chain was sequenced for a study of blood T cell repertoires in COVID-19. Study in general: Samples came from the United States, Italy and Spain, spanning acute and convalescent COVID-19. Sample material is recorded as cDNA or gDNA derived from T cells, B-cell-depleted T cells, or PBMCs.

The CDR3 extends over 19 amino acids. Per the study methods: Amplification of reference gene primers provided the estimated nucleated cell counts. TCRdb's copy holds only in-frame clones and misses some; the assay was immunoSEQ multiplex PCR. V and J calls and clone size follow that table, whereas D and trimming were derived from the DNA. Altogether roughly 250,000 clones are present, roughly 80% being singletons, with the ten largest covering about 8%. The source of this sequence is a woman aged 45-65 years with acute or convalescent COVID-19. The chain carries TRBV21-1 and TRBJ2-3; the table's D call of TRBD1 was not tested on the DNA. TRBV21-1 is noted as a pseudogene. Sequenced sample: peripheral blood. CDR3 protein: CASSKFVGVVGVPVDTQYF. The CDR3 coding sequence is TGTGCCAGCAGCAAATTTGTTGGGGTCGTAGGGGTCCCGGTGGATACGCAGTATTTT.